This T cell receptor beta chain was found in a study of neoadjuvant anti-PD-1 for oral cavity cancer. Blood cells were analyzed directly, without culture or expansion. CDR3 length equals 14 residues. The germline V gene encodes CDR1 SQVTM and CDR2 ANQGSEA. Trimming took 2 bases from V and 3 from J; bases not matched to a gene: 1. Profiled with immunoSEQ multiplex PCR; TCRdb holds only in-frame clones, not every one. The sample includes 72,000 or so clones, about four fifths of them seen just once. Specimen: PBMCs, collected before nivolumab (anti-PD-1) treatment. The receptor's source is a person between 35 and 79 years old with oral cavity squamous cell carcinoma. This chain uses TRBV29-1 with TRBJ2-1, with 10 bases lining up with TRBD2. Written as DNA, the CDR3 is TGCAGCGTTGAACTAGCGGGAGACTACAATGAGCAGTTCTTC. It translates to CSVELAGDYNEQFF.